This TCR beta chain was found in a study of T cells in Graves' hyperthyroidism and ophthalmopathy. Turning to the study itself: Peripheral blood was secured at the point of initial diagnosis, before any treatment.

The source material, RNA transcripts, was used to amplify TCR beta CDR3 regions. RT-PCR in the first round (using the HTBI primer set) targeted the TCR CDR3. One entry per CDR3 protein, called by TCRdb with MiXCR from the multiplex PCR reads. The profile covers 460,000 or so distinct CDR3 sequences, with approximately 15% appearing a single time and 15% to 20% taken by the ten largest. This CDR3 has 16 residues. V shed 1 base and J shed 2 bases, with 12 bases lying between them. In germline, CDR1 is LNHNV, CDR2 YYDKDF (reference sequence). This clonotype has only a few counts. The chain employs TRBV15 and TRBJ1-3; no clear D gene. This clonotype originated in a young woman with Graves' hyperthyroidism. Sequencing input: blood. CDR3 sequence: CATSRAVEDPGNTIYF. DNA for the CDR3: TGTGCCACCAGCAGAGCGGTGGAGGACCCTGGAAACACCATATATTTT.